This T cell receptor beta chain came from a study of OX40 agonist ivuxolimab in advanced cancers. Overall study context: With a range of roughly 23 to 90, age averaged approximately 64 years, and around 80% were male. Partial responses occurred in three patients (one hepatocellular carcinoma, two cutaneous melanoma).

Between the trimmed V and J ends, which lost 4 bases and 6 bases, there was a span of 13 bases. There are 14 residues in the CDR3. Germline CDR1 is MNHNS and CDR2 is SASEGT. This clone was counted only a few times. Libraries were prepared by immunoSEQ multiplex PCR; TCRdb keeps only in-frame clonotypes and omits some of them. The table has 65,000 to 95,000 clones, roughly 83% seen once. The sample here was CD4+ or CD8+ T cells sorted from blood, taken in a trial of the OX40 agonist ivuxolimab. The V and J genes are TRBV6-1 and TRBJ2-1; D is unclear. The TCR comes from an adult with an advanced solid tumor such as melanoma, head and neck, liver or kidney cancer. The CDR3 region is CASSAYSPINEQFF. The CDR3 bases are TGTGCCAGCAGTGCATACTCCCCAATCAATGAGCAGTTCTTC.